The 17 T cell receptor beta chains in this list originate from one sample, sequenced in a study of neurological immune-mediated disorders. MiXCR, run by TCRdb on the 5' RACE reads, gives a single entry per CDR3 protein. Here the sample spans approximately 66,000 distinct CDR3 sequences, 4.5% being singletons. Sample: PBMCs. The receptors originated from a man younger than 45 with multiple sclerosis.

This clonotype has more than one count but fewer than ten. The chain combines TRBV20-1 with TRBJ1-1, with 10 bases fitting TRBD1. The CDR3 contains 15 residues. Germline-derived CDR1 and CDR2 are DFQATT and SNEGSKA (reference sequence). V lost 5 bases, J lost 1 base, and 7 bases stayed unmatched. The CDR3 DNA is TGCAGTGCTCAGGGACAGGGGTATCAGAACACTGAAGCTTTCTTT. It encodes CSAQGQGYQNTEAFF.

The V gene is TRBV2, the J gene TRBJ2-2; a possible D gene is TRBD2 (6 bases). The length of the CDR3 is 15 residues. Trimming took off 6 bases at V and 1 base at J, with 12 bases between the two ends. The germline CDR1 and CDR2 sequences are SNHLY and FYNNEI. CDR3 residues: CASRGGNWNTGELFF. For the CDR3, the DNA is TGTGCCAGCAGAGGAGGGAACTGGAACACCGGGGAGCTGTTTTTT.

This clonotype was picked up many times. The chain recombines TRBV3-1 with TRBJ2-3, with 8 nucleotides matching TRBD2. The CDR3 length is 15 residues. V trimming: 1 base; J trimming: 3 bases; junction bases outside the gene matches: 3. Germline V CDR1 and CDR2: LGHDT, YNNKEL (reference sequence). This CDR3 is CASSQAQRGTDTQYF. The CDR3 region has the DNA TGTGCCAGCAGCCAAGCTCAGCGGGGGACAGATACGCAGTATTTT.

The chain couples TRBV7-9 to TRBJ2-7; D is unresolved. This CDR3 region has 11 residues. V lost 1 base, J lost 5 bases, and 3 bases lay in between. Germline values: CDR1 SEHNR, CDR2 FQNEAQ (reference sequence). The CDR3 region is CASSLGDEQYV. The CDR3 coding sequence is TGTGCCAGCAGCTTAGGAGACGAGCAGTACGTC.

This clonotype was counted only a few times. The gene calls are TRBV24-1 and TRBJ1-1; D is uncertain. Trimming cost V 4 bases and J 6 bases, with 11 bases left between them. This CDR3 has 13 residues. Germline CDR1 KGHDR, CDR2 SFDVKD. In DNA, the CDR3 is TGTGCCACCAGTGACCCTTATACGGCTGAAGCTTTCTTT. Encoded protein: CATSDPYTAEAFF.

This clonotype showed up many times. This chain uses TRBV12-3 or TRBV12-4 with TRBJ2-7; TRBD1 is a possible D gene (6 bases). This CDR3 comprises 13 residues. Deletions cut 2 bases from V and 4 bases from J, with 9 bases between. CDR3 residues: CASSLMRGYEQYF. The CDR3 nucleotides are TGTGCCAGCAGTTTAATGAGGGGGTACGAGCAGTACTTC.

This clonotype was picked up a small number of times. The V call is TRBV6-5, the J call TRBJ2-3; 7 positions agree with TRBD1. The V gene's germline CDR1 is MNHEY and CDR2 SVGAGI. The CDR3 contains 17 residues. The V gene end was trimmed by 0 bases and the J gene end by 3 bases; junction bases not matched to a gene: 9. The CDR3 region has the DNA TGTGCCAGCAGTTACTCGCGTCAACAGGGGCAAACAGATACGCAGTATTTT. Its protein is CASSYSRQQGQTDTQYF.

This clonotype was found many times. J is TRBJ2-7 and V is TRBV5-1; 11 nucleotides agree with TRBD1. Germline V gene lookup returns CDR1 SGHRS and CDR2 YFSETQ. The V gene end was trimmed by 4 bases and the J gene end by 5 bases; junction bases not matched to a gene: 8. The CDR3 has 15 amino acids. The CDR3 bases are TGCGCCAGCAGCATGGGACAGGGGGTCTTCCACGAGCAGTACTTC. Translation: CASSMGQGVFHEQYF.

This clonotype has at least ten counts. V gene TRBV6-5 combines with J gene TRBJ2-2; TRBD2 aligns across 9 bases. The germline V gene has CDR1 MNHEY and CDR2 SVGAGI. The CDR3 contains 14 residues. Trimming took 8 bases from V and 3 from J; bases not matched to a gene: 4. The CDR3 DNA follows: TGTGCCAGCTGTAGCGGGGGAGACACCGGGGAGCTGTTTTTT. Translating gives CASCSGGDTGELFF.

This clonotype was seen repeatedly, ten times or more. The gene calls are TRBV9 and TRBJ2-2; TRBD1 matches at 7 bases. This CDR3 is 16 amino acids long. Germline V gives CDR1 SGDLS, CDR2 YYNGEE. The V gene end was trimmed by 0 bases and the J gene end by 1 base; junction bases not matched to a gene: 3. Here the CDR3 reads CASSVGGTVNTGELFF. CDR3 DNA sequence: TGTGCCAGCAGCGTAGGAGGGACAGTGAACACCGGGGAGCTGTTTTTT.

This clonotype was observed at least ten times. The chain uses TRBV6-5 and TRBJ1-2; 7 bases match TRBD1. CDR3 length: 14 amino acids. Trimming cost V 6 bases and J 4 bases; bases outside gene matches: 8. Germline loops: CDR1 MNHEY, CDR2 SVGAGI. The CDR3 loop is CASRGGQSLYGYTF. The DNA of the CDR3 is TGTGCCAGCAGAGGGGGACAGTCACTCTATGGCTACACCTTC.

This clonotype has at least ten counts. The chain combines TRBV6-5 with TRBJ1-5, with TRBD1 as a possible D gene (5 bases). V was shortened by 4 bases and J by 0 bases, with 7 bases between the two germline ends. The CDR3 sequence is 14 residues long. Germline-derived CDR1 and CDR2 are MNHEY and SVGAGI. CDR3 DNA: TGTGCCAGCAGTTTCCAGGGTAGCAATCAGCCCCAGCATTTT. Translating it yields CASSFQGSNQPQHF.

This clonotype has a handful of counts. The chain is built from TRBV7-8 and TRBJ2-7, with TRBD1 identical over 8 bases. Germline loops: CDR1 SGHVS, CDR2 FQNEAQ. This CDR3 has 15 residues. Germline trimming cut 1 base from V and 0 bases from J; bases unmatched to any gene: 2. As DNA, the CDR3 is TGTGCCAGCAGCTTAGTGGGGACAGGCTCCTACGAGCAGTACTTC. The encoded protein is CASSLVGTGSYEQYF. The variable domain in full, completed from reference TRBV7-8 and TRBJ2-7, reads GAGVSQSPRYKVAKRGQDVALRCDPISGHVSLFWYQQALGQGPEFLTYFQNEAQLDKSGLPSDRFFAERPEGSVSTLKIQRTQQEDSAVYLCASSLVGTGSYEQYFGPGTRLTVT.

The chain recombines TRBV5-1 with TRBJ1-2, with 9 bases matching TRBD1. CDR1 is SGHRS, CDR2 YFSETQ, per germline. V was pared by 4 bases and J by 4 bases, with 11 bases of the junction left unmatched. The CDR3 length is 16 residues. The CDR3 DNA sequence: TGCGCCAGCAGCGCTGGGGGACAGGGCCGCGGCTATGGCTACACCTTC. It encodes CASSAGGQGRGYGYTF.

The CDR3 region is CSAPYRGADTQYF. The CDR3 DNA follows: TGCAGTGCTCCTTACCGGGGGGCAGATACGCAGTATTTT. The V and J genes are TRBV20-1 and TRBJ2-3; 7 bases are a match to TRBD2. The ends lost 5 bases at V and 4 bases at J; junction bases unmatched: 6. CDR3 size: 13 residues. The germline V gene has CDR1 DFQATT and CDR2 SNEGSKA (reference sequence).

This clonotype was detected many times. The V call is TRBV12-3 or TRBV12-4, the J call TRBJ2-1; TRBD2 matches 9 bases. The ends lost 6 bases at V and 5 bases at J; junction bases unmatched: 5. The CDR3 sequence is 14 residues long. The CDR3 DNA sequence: TGTGCCAGCAGCACTAGCGGGCGTCACAATGAGCAGTTCTTC. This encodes CASSTSGRHNEQFF.

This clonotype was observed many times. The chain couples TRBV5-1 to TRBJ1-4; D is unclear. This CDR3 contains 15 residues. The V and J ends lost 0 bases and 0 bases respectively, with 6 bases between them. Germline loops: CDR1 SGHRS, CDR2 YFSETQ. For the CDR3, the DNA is TGCGCCAGCAGCTTGGCGGGTGCAACTAATGAAAAACTGTTTTTT. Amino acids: CASSLAGATNEKLFF.